This T cell receptor beta chain comes out of a study of vaccination and CD4 T cells after COVID-19. The Oncomine TCR Beta short-read assay was applied to DNA of cultured CD4+ T cells. TCRdb redid the calling of the PCR reads with MiXCR, one entry per CDR3 protein. The table shows approximately 8,700 distinct CDR3 sequences, with 65% occurring only once. Comment on this clonotype: What it binds is not known.

The CDR3 runs to 15 residues. V gave up 5 bases and J gave up 0 bases, with 13 bases separating them. CDR1 and CDR2 (germline): SGHNT, YENEEA. Treatment described: approximately nine-day PBMC culture with coronavirus spike peptide pools or control peptides (ViraFEST assay). This rearrangement joins TRBV11-3 to TRBJ1-1; D is unresolved. This sequence originates from a human donor who had recovered from COVID-19. Sequencing was performed on CD4+ T cells from blood, cultured in vitro. The CDR3 DNA is TGTGCCAGCAGCACCCTCGAAAACATGAACACTGAAGCTTTCTTT. This encodes CASSTLENMNTEAFF.